The 13 T cell receptor beta chains below come from one sample, sequenced in a study of blood T cells in healthy people across ages. For the second PCR, which ran for about 7 to 11 cycles, a sample-barcoded 5' primer and a J-beta primer mix were used. Via MiXCR, TCRdb re-called the 5' RACE reads, giving one row per CDR3 protein. The sample lists approximately 490,000 distinct CDR3 sequences, 20% to 30% occurring once. The data were also submitted as part of a second study, on T cells of mothers and their children.

Specimen: blood. The receptors were sampled from a boy aged 5 to 17 in good health.

The rearrangement joins TRBV4-2 to TRBJ2-1, with 8 bases lining up with TRBD2. Germline V CDR1 and CDR2: LGHNA, YNFKEQ. With V trimmed by 8 bases and J by 8 bases, 20 bases remained unmatched. CDR3 size: 17 residues. The CDR3 loop reads CASFPNPGSGIIDEQFF. DNA for the CDR3: TGTGCCAGCTTCCCGAATCCGGGTAGCGGGATTATAGATGAGCAGTTCTTC.

About this clonotype: A read error is possible here, since a much larger clone lies one base away. The chain is built from TRBV28 and TRBJ2-5; 8 bases match TRBD1. The CDR3 loop spans 13 amino acids. From germline, CDR1 is MDHEN and CDR2 SYDVKM. The CDR3, as DNA: TGTGCCAGCAGGCCAGGGGGCCTGGAGACCCGGTACTTC. Translating it yields CASRPGGLETRYF.

The rearrangement uses TRBV11-2 and TRBJ1-6; TRBD1 aligns across 7 bases. V lost 5 bases and J lost 10; bases outside the gene matches: 11. Germline CDR1 SGHAT, CDR2 FQNNGV. This CDR3 is built from 15 residues. CDR3 sequence reads: CASSLEWDSRSPLHF. In DNA, the CDR3 is TGTGCCAGCAGCCTGGAATGGGACAGCAGATCACCCCTCCACTTT. The variable domain in full, completed from reference TRBV11-2 and TRBJ1-6, reads EAGVAQSPRYKIIEKRQSVAFWCNPISGHATLYWYQQILGQGPKLLIQFQNNGVVDDSQLPKDRFSAERLKGVDSTLKIQPAKLEDSAVYLCASSLEWDSRSPLHFGNGTRLTVT.

This clonotype was counted between two and nine times. The gene calls are TRBV27 and TRBJ2-1; 9 bases are a match to TRBD1. Germline lookup yields CDR1 MNHEY and CDR2 SMNVEV (reference sequence). V was clipped by 4 bases and J by 1 base; unmatched bases: 5. The CDR3 consists of 16 residues. CDR3 coding DNA: TGTGCCAGCAGTTGGGGACAGGGATGGTCCTACAATGAGCAGTTCTTC. Its translation is CASSWGQGWSYNEQFF.

The CDR3 sequence is CASSLTEIASYEQYF. The CDR3 bases are TGTGCCAGCAGTTTAACAGAGATAGCATCCTACGAGCAGTACTTC. The chain uses TRBV28 and TRBJ2-7; D ambiguous. Trimming stripped 2 bases from V and 1 base from J, with 12 bases between. The CDR3 totals 15 residues. Germline V gene lookup returns CDR1 MDHEN and CDR2 SYDVKM.

This clonotype was detected ten times or more. The J gene is TRBJ2-7, the V gene TRBV6-5; D assignment may be TRBD1 or TRBD2 (5 bases each). This CDR3 contains 14 residues. V lost 8 bases and J lost 1, with 15 bases in between. CDR1 is MNHEY, CDR2 SVGAGI, per germline. The CDR3 is CASSRARASYEQYF. CDR3 coding DNA: TGTGCCAGCTCCAGGGCGAGGGCTTCCTACGAGCAGTACTTC.

This rearrangement joins TRBV27 to TRBJ2-1, with D unclear. CDR1 MNHEY and CDR2 SMNVEV come from the germline V gene (reference sequence). This CDR3 has 12 residues. The ends were cut back, 5 bases at V and 6 bases at J, with 8 bases in the middle. CDR3 sequence: CASSGGLNEQFF. The CDR3 region has the DNA TGTGCCAGCAGTGGTGGGCTCAATGAGCAGTTCTTC.

This rearrangement joins TRBV14 to TRBJ2-5; 15 bases line up with TRBD2. This CDR3 is 18 amino acids long. Germline V CDR1 and CDR2: SGHDN, FVKESK. J gave up 5 bases and V 3 bases, and 10 bases lay outside the gene matches. CDR3: CASSQTGLAGGRMETQYF. CDR3 bases: TGTGCCAGCAGCCAGACCGGACTAGCGGGAGGGCGAATGGAGACCCAGTACTTC. The full variable domain, its missing parts supplied by reference TRBV14 and TRBJ2-5, is EAGVTQFPSHSVIEKGQTVTLRCDPISGHDNLYWYRRVMGKEIKFLLHFVKESKQDESGMPNNRFLAERTGGTYSTLKVQPAELEDSGVYFCASSQTGLAGGRMETQYFGPGTRLLVL.

The table lists this clonotype with a few counts. The V and J genes are TRBV6-1 and TRBJ2-3; the D is unclear. This CDR3 contains 17 residues. The germline V gene has CDR1 MNHNS and CDR2 SASEGT. V was trimmed by 3 bases and J by 0 bases, leaving 16 bases between them. The CDR3, as DNA: TGTGCCAGCAGTGAGCAACCCATCCCACCGAGCACAGATACGCAGTATTTT. Residues: CASSEQPIPPSTDTQYF.

The V call is TRBV7-9, the J call TRBJ2-7; maybe TRBD2 (5 bases). Germline V gives CDR1 SEHNR, CDR2 FQNEAQ (reference sequence). The CDR3 contains 15 residues. The germline V and J ends were trimmed by 5 bases and 0 bases, with 14 bases remaining between them. The CDR3 spells CASSPWEMNSYEQYF. The DNA for the CDR3 is TGTGCCAGCAGCCCCTGGGAGATGAACTCCTACGAGCAGTACTTC. Supplemented by reference TRBV7-9 and TRBJ2-7, the full variable domain reads DTGVSQNPRHKITKRGQNVTFRCDPISEHNRLYWYRQTLGQGPEFLTYFQNEAQLEKSRLLSDRFSAERPKGSFSTLEIQRTEQGDSAMYLCASSPWEMNSYEQYFGPGTRLTVT.

The genes are TRBV30 and TRBJ2-1; weak D call: TRBD2 (6 bases). Germline V CDR1 and CDR2: GTSNPN, SVGIG (reference sequence). CDR3 size: 15 residues. With 0 bases removed from V and 4 bases from J, the gap between germline ends came to 13 bases. In DNA, the CDR3 is TGTGCCTGGAGTGTAACTCTTAGCGGTTACAATGAGCAGTTCTTC. Its translation: CAWSVTLSGYNEQFF.

The chain carries TRBV6-4 and TRBJ2-1, with 13 bases lining up with TRBD2. This CDR3 is 15 amino acids long. Trimming at V came to 8 bases and at J to 7 bases, leaving 8 bases not matched to a gene. CDR1 MRHNA and CDR2 SNTAGT come from the germline V gene. In DNA form, the CDR3 reads TGTGCCAGCTCCCTGACTAGCGGGGGGCAGAATGAGCAGTTCTTC. Its protein product is CASSLTSGGQNEQFF.

In its sample, this clonotype was seen a few times. The chain recombines TRBV6-5 with TRBJ1-2; 8 bases match TRBD1. Germline trimming cut 2 bases from V and 2 bases from J; bases unmatched to any gene: 7. Germline CDR1 is MNHEY and CDR2 is SVGAGI. The CDR3 is 16 amino acids. This CDR3 reads CASSYRLTGDNYGYTF. Written as DNA, the CDR3 is TGTGCCAGCAGTTACCGATTGACAGGGGACAACTATGGCTACACCTTC.